This T cell receptor beta chain came from a study of T cells in localized non-small cell lung cancer. This clone was seen a handful of times. Its target is unknown. Repertoires were generated with immunoSEQ multiplex PCR, while TCRdb's copy carries only in-frame clones and drops some. The sample lists approximately 3,100 clones, 25% occurring once. Broader study findings: Uninvolved adjacent lung had higher T cell clonality than tumor and all other tissues. Greater T cell density in blood accompanied longer overall survival. Among the top 100 tumor clones, a median around 50 appeared in adjacent lung.

The CDR3 contains 14 residues. Germline CDR1 and CDR2: SGHNT and YENEEA. Trimming shortened V by 0 bases and J by 10 bases, and 10 bases separated the two germline ends. The chain is built from TRBV11-3 and TRBJ1-6, with D perhaps TRBD1 (5 bases). Here the sequenced sample was lung tumor tissue, taken before any cancer treatment. The origin of this receptor is a male donor aged 60 or older with stage III lung adenocarcinoma. The CDR3 DNA reads as TGTGCCAGCAGCTTAGACAGGGAGGGGTCACCCCTCCACTTT. Amino acids: CASSLDREGSPLHF.